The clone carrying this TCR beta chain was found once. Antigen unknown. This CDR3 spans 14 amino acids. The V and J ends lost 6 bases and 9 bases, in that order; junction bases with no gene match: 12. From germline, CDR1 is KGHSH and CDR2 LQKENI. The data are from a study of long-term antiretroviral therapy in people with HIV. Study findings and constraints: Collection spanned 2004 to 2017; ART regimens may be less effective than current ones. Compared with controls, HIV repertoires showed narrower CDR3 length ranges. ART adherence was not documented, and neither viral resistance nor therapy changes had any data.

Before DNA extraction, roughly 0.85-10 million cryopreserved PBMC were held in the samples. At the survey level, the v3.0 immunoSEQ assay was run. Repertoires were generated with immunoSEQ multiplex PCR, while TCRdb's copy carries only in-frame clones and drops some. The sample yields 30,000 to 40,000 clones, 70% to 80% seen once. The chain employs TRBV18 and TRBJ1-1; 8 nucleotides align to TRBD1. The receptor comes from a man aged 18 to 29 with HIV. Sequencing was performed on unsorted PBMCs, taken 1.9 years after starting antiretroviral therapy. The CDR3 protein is CASSPGQGMSQAFF. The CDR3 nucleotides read TGTGCCAGCTCCCCCGGACAGGGAATGTCCCAAGCTTTCTTT. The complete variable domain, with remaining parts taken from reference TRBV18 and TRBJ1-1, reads NAGVMQNPRHLVRRRGQEARLRCSPMKGHSHVYWYRQLPEEGLKFMVYLQKENIIDESGMPKERFSAEFPKEGPSILRIQQVVRGDSAAYFCASSPGQGMSQAFFGQGTRLTVV.